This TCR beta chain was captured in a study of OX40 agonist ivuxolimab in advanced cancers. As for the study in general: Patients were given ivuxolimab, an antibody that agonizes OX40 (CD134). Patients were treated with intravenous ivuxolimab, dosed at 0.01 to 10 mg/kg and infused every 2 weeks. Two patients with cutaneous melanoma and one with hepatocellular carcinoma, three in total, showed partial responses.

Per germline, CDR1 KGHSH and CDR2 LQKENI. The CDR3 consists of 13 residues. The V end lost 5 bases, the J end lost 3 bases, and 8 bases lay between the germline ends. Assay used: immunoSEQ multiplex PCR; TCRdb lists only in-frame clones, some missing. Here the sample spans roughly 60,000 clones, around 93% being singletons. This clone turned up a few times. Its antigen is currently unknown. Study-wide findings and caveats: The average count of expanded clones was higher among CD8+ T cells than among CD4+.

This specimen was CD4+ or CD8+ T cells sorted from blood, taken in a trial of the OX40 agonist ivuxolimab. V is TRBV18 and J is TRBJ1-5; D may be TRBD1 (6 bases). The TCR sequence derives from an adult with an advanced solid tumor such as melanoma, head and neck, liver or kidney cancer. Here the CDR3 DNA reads TGTGCCAGCTCAGGGGACACCAATCAGCCCCAGCATTTT. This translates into CASSGDTNQPQHF. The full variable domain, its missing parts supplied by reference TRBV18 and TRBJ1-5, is NAGVMQNPRHLVRRRGQEARLRCSPMKGHSHVYWYRQLPEEGLKFMVYLQKENIIDESGMPKERFSAEFPKEGPSILRIQQVVRGDSAAYFCASSGDTNQPQHFGDGTRLSIL.